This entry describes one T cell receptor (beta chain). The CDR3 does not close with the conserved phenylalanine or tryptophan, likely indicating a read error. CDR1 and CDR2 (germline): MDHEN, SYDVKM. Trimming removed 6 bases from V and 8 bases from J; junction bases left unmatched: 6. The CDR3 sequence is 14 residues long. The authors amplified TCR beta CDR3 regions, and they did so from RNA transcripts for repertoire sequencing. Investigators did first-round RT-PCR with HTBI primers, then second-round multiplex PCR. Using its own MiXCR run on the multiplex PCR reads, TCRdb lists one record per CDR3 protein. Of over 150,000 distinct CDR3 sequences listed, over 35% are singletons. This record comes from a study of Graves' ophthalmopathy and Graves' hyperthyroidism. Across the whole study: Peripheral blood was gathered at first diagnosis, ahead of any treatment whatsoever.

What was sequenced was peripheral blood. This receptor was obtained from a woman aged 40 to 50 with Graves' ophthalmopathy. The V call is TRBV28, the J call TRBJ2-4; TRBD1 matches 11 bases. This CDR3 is CASRAAGQGDIQYI. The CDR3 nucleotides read TGTGCCAGCAGGGCAGCGGGACAGGGGGACATTCAGTACATC.